Below, 2 T cell receptor beta chains from the same sample are listed, as sequenced in a study of blood T cell repertoires in COVID-19. Repertoires were generated with immunoSEQ multiplex PCR, while TCRdb's copy carries only in-frame clones and drops some. This table has about 320,000 clones, about 91% appearing once. Material: peripheral blood. All receptors derive from a woman in her 30s with COVID-19, enrolled during active disease.

The chain links TRBV5-1 to TRBJ2-1, with D possibly being TRBD2 (5 bases). V was cut by 0 bases and J by 4 bases, with 14 bases left in between. The CDR3 runs 16 residues. The germline V gene has CDR1 SGHRS and CDR2 YFSETQ. Here the CDR3 reads CASSLVARVSYNEQFF. The CDR3 nucleotides are TGCGCCAGCAGCTTGGTAGCGAGAGTTAGTTACAATGAGCAGTTCTTC.

CDR3 bases: TGCAGCGTTGAAGGGCTCGGACTCGAGAACACTGAAGCTTTCTTT. This gives the protein CSVEGLGLENTEAFF. The gene calls are TRBV29-1 and TRBJ1-1; D call uncertain. This CDR3 comprises 15 residues. The V end was cut by 1 base, the J end by 1 base, with 13 bases between. Germline CDR1 and CDR2: SQVTM and ANQGSEA.